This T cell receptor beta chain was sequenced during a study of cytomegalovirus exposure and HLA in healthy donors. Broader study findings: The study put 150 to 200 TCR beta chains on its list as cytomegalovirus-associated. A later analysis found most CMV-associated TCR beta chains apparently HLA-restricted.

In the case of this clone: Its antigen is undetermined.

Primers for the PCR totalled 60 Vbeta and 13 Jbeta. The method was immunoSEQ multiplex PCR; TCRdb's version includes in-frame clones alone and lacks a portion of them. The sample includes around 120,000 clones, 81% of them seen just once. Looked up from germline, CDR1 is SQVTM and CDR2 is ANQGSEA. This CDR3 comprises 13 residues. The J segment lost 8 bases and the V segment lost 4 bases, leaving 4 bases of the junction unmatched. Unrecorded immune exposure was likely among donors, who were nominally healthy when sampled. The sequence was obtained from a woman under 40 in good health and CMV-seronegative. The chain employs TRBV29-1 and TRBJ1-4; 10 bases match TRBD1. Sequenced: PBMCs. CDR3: CSVAGTGVEKLFF. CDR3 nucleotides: TGCAGCGTTGCCGGGACAGGGGTCGAAAAACTGTTTTTT. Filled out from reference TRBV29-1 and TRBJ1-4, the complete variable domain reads SAVISQKPSRDICQRGTSLTIQCQVDSQVTMMFWYRQQPGQSLTLIATANQGSEATYESGFVIDKFPISRPNLTFSTLTVSNMSPEDSSIYLCSVAGTGVEKLFFGSGTQLSVL.